The table lists the clone carrying this T cell receptor (beta chain) with a few counts. The antigen remains unidentified. Alongside a J-beta primer mix, a sample-barcoded 5' primer served in a second PCR lasting roughly 6 to 12 cycles. The template-switch adaptor, which had 12 random nucleotides, put a tag on each cDNA molecule. TCRdb analysed the 5' RACE reads with MiXCR anew, one entry per CDR3 protein. The sample has 1.5 million to 2 million distinct CDR3 sequences, 28% seen once; the top ten hold about 8%. The data belong to a study of blood T cells in healthy people across ages. J gave up 9 bases and V 3 bases, and 9 bases lay outside the gene matches. There are 14 residues in the CDR3. Looked up from germline, CDR1 is SGDLS and CDR2 is YYNGEE. General study findings and limits: A roughly linear age-dependent decrease characterized TCR beta diversity per million T cells.

The genes are TRBV9 and TRBJ2-1; 7 nucleotides agree with TRBD2. This sequence was found in a woman between 25 and 40 years old in good health. The sample was blood. The CDR3 is CASSAGRTSGEQFF. DNA for the CDR3: TGTGCCAGCAGCGCCGGGAGGACGAGTGGTGAGCAGTTCTTC.